Each of the 29 T cell receptor beta chains below was sequenced from the same sample in a study of beta chain features in type 1 diabetes. Every bit of the isolated RNA underwent reverse transcription, so sequencing read expressed TCRB transcripts. Here immunoSEQ multiplex PCR was the method, and the copy in TCRdb shows in-frame clones only, minus some. Among roughly 340,000 clones, roughly 14% were seen once, and the ten largest hold nearly 0.015%. Findings of the study overall: Moderate yet significant TCRB CDR3 shortening was seen in Type 1 diabetes patients in all four CD4+ subsets.

Which antigens these TCRs recognize remains unknown. Sample: naive CD4+ T cells from blood. These receptor sequences come from a young woman with type 1 diabetes.

This clone was seen a handful of times. V gene TRBV5-1 combines with J gene TRBJ1-1; 7 bases match TRBD1. Germline-derived CDR1 and CDR2 are SGHRS and YFSETQ. The CDR3 has 14 residues. V trimming: 3 bases; J trimming: 0 bases; junction bases outside the gene matches: 2. The CDR3 DNA sequence: TGCGCCAGCAGCTCGGACAGGATGAACACTGAAGCTTTCTTT. This sequence encodes CASSSDRMNTEAFF.

The chain recombines TRBV6-5 with TRBJ2-2; possible D gene TRBD1, 6 bases. The CDR3 length is 16 residues. From germline, CDR1 is MNHEY and CDR2 SVGAGI. V was cut by 2 bases and J by 4 bases, with 14 bases left in between. DNA of the CDR3: TGTGCCAGCAGTTACACCGCGCGAGGGGGCACCGGGGAGCTGTTTTTT. Translating it yields CASSYTARGGTGELFF.

The rearrangement joins TRBV2 to TRBJ2-1; unclear D gene. The CDR3 extends over 15 amino acids. Germline-derived CDR1 and CDR2 are SNHLY and FYNNEI. The V gene lost 4 bases and the J gene lost 0 bases, with 10 bases spanning the gap. As DNA, the CDR3 is TGTGCCAGCAGTGTTTTCGCGAGCTCCTACAATGAGCAGTTCTTC. This gives the protein CASSVFASSYNEQFF.

The chain employs TRBV10-2 and TRBJ2-7; 8 nucleotides match TRBD2. After removal of 1 base from V and 4 bases from J, the junction contained 6 bases not matched to a gene. Germline CDR1 reads WSHSY; CDR2 reads SAAADI. The CDR3 covers 15 residues. The CDR3 coding sequence is TGCGCCAGCAGTGAGTACCGGGAGGGCGCGTACGAGCAGTACGTC. Encoded protein: CASSEYREGAYEQYV.

The chain carries TRBV30 and TRBJ2-3; 10 positions agree with TRBD2. The CDR3 extends over 15 amino acids. Germline trimming cut 0 bases from V and 1 base from J; bases unmatched to any gene: 1. The V gene's germline CDR1 is GTSNPN and CDR2 SVGIG (reference sequence). The CDR3 DNA reads as TGTGCCTGGAGTGTACTAGCGGGGCGCACAGATACGCAGTATTTT. This gives the protein CAWSVLAGRTDTQYF.

This clone was seen a handful of times. V gene TRBV5-8 combines with J gene TRBJ2-7, with D tentatively TRBD2 (6 bases). This CDR3 has 13 amino acids. Between the trimmed V and J ends, which lost 0 bases and 5 bases, there was a span of 9 bases. CDR1 SGHTS and CDR2 YDEGEE come from the germline V gene. CDR3 sequence (DNA): TGTGCCAGCAGCTTGGTTAGCGGCAACGAGCAGTACTTC. Translation gives CASSLVSGNEQYF.

The chain uses TRBV29-1 and TRBJ2-1; 7 bases agree with TRBD2. The length of the CDR3 is 12 residues. With V trimmed by 6 bases and J by 16 bases, 15 bases remained unmatched. Germline lookup yields CDR1 SQVTM and CDR2 ANQGSEA. This CDR3 reads CSVDAEPQREFF. The CDR3 DNA sequence: TGCAGCGTCGACGCCGAGCCCCAGCGGGAATTCTTC.

This clone has just a few counts. The rearrangement uses TRBV19 and TRBJ2-1; TRBD2 aligns across 7 bases. Germline V CDR1 and CDR2: LNHDA, SQIVND (reference sequence). The length of the CDR3 is 11 residues. V was pared by 6 bases and J by 9 bases, with 2 bases of the junction left unmatched. CDR3 DNA: TGTGCCAGTAGCTCGGGGGGTGAGCAGTTCTTC. It translates to CASSSGGEQFF. The full variable domain, in which reference TRBV19 and TRBJ2-1 provide the parts outside the CDR3, is DGGITQSPKYLFRKEGQNVTLSCEQNLNHDAMYWYRQDPGQGLRLIYYSQIVNDFQKGDIAEGYSVSREKKESFPLTVTSAQKNPTAFYLCASSSGGEQFFGPGTRLTVL.

A few counts support this clone. This chain connects TRBV18 to TRBJ2-1, with 8 bases matching TRBD2. The germline V gene has CDR1 KGHSH and CDR2 LQKENI. The length of the CDR3 is 19 residues. Unmatched junction bases numbered 17, after V lost 2 bases and J lost 5 bases. The CDR3 DNA sequence: TGTGCCAGCTCACCAGTCACAGGGCCCTTAAGCGGGAGTAACAATGAGCAGTTCTTC. Its translation is CASSPVTGPLSGSNNEQFF.

This clone was counted only a few times. The chain carries TRBV2 and TRBJ2-7; 11 bases agree with TRBD2. V gave up 8 bases and J gave up 5 bases; unmatched junction bases: 8. There are 14 residues in the CDR3. CDR1 and CDR2 (germline): SNHLY, FYNNEI. The CDR3 DNA follows: TGTGCCAGCCTGTCACTAGCGGGAGCCGACGAGCAGTACTTC. Protein sequence: CASLSLAGADEQYF.

The chain links TRBV28 to TRBJ2-7; D perhaps matches TRBD1 (6 bases). This CDR3 is 10 amino acids long. V was cut by 7 bases and J by 9 bases, with 10 bases left in between. Germline lookup yields CDR1 MDHEN and CDR2 SYDVKM. For the CDR3, the DNA is TGTGCCAGCACCTCGGACAGGCAGTACTTC. Translating gives CASTSDRQYF.

V usage is TRBV2 and J usage is TRBJ1-1; a weak D match, TRBD1 (5 bases). The CDR3 is 14 amino acids. The V gene's germline CDR1 is SNHLY and CDR2 FYNNEI. The ends were cut back, 10 bases at V and 1 base at J, with 16 bases in the middle. Written as DNA, the CDR3 is TGTGCCAACCCCTTTGGGAGGGGGAACACTGAAGCTTTCTTT. Amino acids: CANPFGRGNTEAFF. The whole variable domain, filled in from reference TRBV2 and TRBJ1-1, reads EPEVTQTPSHQVTQMGQEVILRCVPISNHLYFYWYRQILGQKVEFLVSFYNNEISEKSEIFDDQFSVERPDGSNFTLKIRSTKLEDSAMYFCANPFGRGNTEAFFGQGTRLTVV.

The table lists this clone with a few counts. The rearrangement joins TRBV21-1 to TRBJ2-1; TRBD2 was called by the table and not checked on the DNA. TRBV21-1 is reported as a pseudogene. The CDR3 has 17 residues. This CDR3 is CASSNSGPSDTYNEQFF. The CDR3 DNA reads TGTGCCAGCAGCAACTCTGGGCCTAGCGACACTTACAATGAGCAGTTCTTC.

This clone has only a few counts. CDR3 sequence reads: CASSLQAQGNEQFF. In nucleotides, the CDR3 is TGTGCCAGTAGTCTACAGGCCCAGGGAAATGAGCAGTTCTTC. The gene calls are TRBV19 and TRBJ2-1; TRBD1 is a possible D gene (5 bases). Trimming took 5 bases from V and 7 from J, leaving 15 bases between them. The germline gives CDR1 LNHDA, CDR2 SQIVND (reference sequence). The CDR3 is 14 residues long.

The chain couples TRBV6-5 to TRBJ1-1; 12 bases match TRBD1. This CDR3 is built from 15 residues. Germline loops: CDR1 MNHEY, CDR2 SVGAGI. V trimming: 2 bases; J trimming: 6 bases; junction bases outside the gene matches: 4. The DNA for the CDR3 is TGTGCCAGCAGTTACGGGACAGGGGGCGTCTCTGAAGCTTTCTTT. The encoded protein is CASSYGTGGVSEAFF.

This clone occurred a few times. The chain uses TRBV30 and TRBJ2-1, with 11 bases fitting TRBD2. The germline V gene has CDR1 GTSNPN and CDR2 SVGIG (reference sequence). J lost 5 bases, V lost 3 bases, and 9 bases had no gene match. The CDR3 has 16 amino acids. In DNA, the CDR3 is TGTGCCTGGAGCGCCCCGACTAGCGGGATGCACAATGAGCAGTTCTTC. Its protein is CAWSAPTSGMHNEQFF.

The table lists this clone with a few counts. The chain is built from TRBV7-6 and TRBJ2-7; 7 nucleotides line up with TRBD1. Looked up from germline, CDR1 is SGHVS and CDR2 is FNYEAQ. V trimming: 3 bases; J trimming: 0 bases; junction bases outside the gene matches: 8. There are 16 residues in the CDR3. The chain's CDR3 is CASSLRMGQYSYEQYF. Written as DNA, the CDR3 is TGTGCCAGCAGCTTGAGGATGGGACAGTACTCCTACGAGCAGTACTTC.

The chain is built from TRBV19 and TRBJ2-6; a weak D match, TRBD2 (6 bases). Germline loops: CDR1 LNHDA, CDR2 SQIVND (reference sequence). V was shortened by 5 bases and J by 3 bases, with 14 bases between the two germline ends. This CDR3 is 16 amino acids long. CDR3 region: CASSPRRDFGANVLTF. The CDR3 DNA follows: TGTGCCAGTAGTCCACGCCGGGACTTTGGGGCCAACGTCCTGACTTTC.

This clone has only a few counts. The chain carries TRBV9 and TRBJ2-3, with 8 bases identical to TRBD2. Trimming at V came to 4 bases and at J to 2 bases, leaving 9 bases not matched to a gene. Germline CDR1 SGDLS, CDR2 YYNGEE. The CDR3 sequence is 16 residues long. Here the CDR3 reads CASSFSSGLNTDTQYF. In DNA, the CDR3 is TGTGCCAGCAGCTTCTCTAGCGGGTTGAACACAGATACGCAGTATTTT.

CDR3 loop: CAWSVIGQGVAFF. The CDR3 nucleotides read TGTGCCTGGAGCGTAATTGGACAGGGGGTAGCTTTCTTT. V is TRBV30 and J is TRBJ1-1; 10 bases are shared with TRBD1. From germline, CDR1 is GTSNPN and CDR2 SVGIG (reference sequence). The ends lost 3 bases at V and 10 bases at J; junction bases unmatched: 8. This CDR3 is built from 13 residues.

This chain uses TRBV2 with TRBJ2-3; D call uncertain. Between the trimmed V and J ends, which lost 6 bases and 2 bases, there was a span of 12 bases. Germline lookup yields CDR1 SNHLY and CDR2 FYNNEI. CDR3 length: 14 amino acids. This CDR3 reads CASSTRDTTDTQYF. The CDR3 bases are TGTGCCAGCAGCACCAGAGACACCACAGATACGCAGTATTTT.

This clone was seen a handful of times. The rearrangement uses TRBV15 and TRBJ2-2; no reliable D call. The CDR3 covers 15 residues. Germline CDR1 and CDR2: LNHNV and YYDKDF (reference sequence). Deletions cut 3 bases from V and 5 bases from J, with 13 bases between. CDR3 region: CATSRPSMWTGELFF. The CDR3 nucleotides are TGTGCCACCAGCAGGCCGTCTATGTGGACCGGGGAGCTGTTTTTT.

The rearrangement joins TRBV30 to TRBJ2-1, with 9 bases that match TRBD2. The CDR3 loop spans 17 amino acids. With V trimmed by 0 bases and J by 9 bases, 15 bases remained unmatched. Germline V gene lookup returns CDR1 GTSNPN and CDR2 SVGIG (reference sequence). CDR3: CAWSVQVPGLASSEQFF. The DNA for the CDR3 is TGTGCCTGGAGTGTCCAGGTTCCGGGACTAGCCAGTAGTGAGCAGTTCTTC.

V gene TRBV7-8 combines with J gene TRBJ1-5; tentatively, D is TRBD1 (6 bases). The V end lost 5 bases, the J end lost 6 bases, and 17 bases lay between the germline ends. This CDR3 region has 15 residues. CDR1 SGHVS and CDR2 FQNEAQ come from the germline V gene. The CDR3 sequence is CASSRLHREGQPQHF. DNA of the CDR3: TGTGCCAGCAGCCGACTGCACAGGGAGGGTCAGCCCCAGCATTTT. Full variable domain (remainder filled in from reference TRBV7-8 and TRBJ1-5): GAGVSQSPRYKVAKRGQDVALRCDPISGHVSLFWYQQALGQGPEFLTYFQNEAQLDKSGLPSDRFFAERPEGSVSTLKIQRTQQEDSAVYLCASSRLHREGQPQHFGDGTRLSIL.

There are a few counts of this clone. This chain connects TRBV30 to TRBJ2-1, with unresolved D. Looked up from germline, CDR1 is GTSNPN and CDR2 is SVGIG (reference sequence). V lost 2 bases to trimming and J lost 6 bases, with 14 bases between them. CDR3 length equals 14 residues. CDR3 sequence reads: CAWSRWRSGNEQFF. Written as DNA, the CDR3 is TGTGCCTGGAGTAGGTGGCGGTCGGGCAATGAGCAGTTCTTC.

The chain has TRBV18 and TRBJ2-5; perhaps TRBD1 as D (6 bases). Germline V lookup: CDR1 KGHSH, CDR2 LQKENI. The CDR3 has 14 residues. V was trimmed by 8 bases and J by 1 base, leaving 14 bases between them. CDR3 in DNA: TGTGCCAGCGTGATTCGAGGGGGCCAAGAGACCCAGTACTTC. Its translation: CASVIRGGQETQYF.

The J gene is TRBJ1-1, the V gene TRBV11-2, with 7 bases matching TRBD1. V trimming: 7 bases; J trimming: 5 bases; junction bases outside the gene matches: 16. Germline-derived CDR1 and CDR2 are SGHAT and FQNNGV. CDR3 length: 16 amino acids. CDR3 region: CASIPTGVRRRTEAFF. The DNA of the CDR3 is TGTGCCAGCATCCCAACAGGGGTAAGACGGAGGACTGAAGCTTTCTTT.

V usage is TRBV25-1 and J usage is TRBJ1-1; D might be TRBD1 (5 bases). Germline CDR1 is MGHDK and CDR2 is SYGVNS. This CDR3 is 15 amino acids long. Trimming stripped 2 bases from V and 4 bases from J, with 14 bases between. This CDR3 is CASSEQEFGGTEAFF. CDR3 in DNA: TGTGCCAGCAGTGAACAAGAATTCGGGGGCACTGAAGCTTTCTTT.

This clone turned up a few times. The genes are TRBV13 and TRBJ2-1; tentatively, D is TRBD2 (5 bases). V was clipped by 5 bases and J by 15 bases, with 20 bases between them. CDR3 length: 13 residues. CDR1 and CDR2 from the germline V gene are PRHDT and FYEKMQ (reference sequence). CDR3 region: CASSVAGSGMMFF. CDR3 DNA: TGTGCCAGCAGCGTAGCAGGATCCGGGATGATGTTCTTC.